This entry features one TCR beta chain sequence. No antigen is known for it. The sample originates from a study of cytomegalovirus exposure and HLA in healthy donors. General study findings and limits: According to the study, 150 to 200 TCR beta chains were cytomegalovirus-associated. For most subjects, TCR beta sequences were reported to predict HLA-A and HLA-B alleles with accuracy. The classifier was said to identify cytomegalovirus status with high specificity and sensitivity.

The PCR made use of 60 Vbeta and 13 Jbeta primers. Only in-frame clones appear in the TCRdb table, and some are missing; sequencing was by immunoSEQ multiplex PCR. The data hold roughly 100,000 clones, with 76% observed a single time. This CDR3 contains 15 residues. V lost 4 bases to trimming and J lost 4 bases, with 16 bases between them. Germline loops: CDR1 LNHDA, CDR2 SQIVND (reference sequence). Sequencing was carried out using PBMCs. The J gene is TRBJ2-5, the V gene TRBV19; D gene ambiguous. This clonotype originated in a woman aged 18-30 years in good health and CMV-seropositive. The CDR3, as DNA: TGTGCCAGTAGTACGAGTAATCGCAGGTCAGAGACCCAGTACTTC. Protein sequence: CASSTSNRRSETQYF.